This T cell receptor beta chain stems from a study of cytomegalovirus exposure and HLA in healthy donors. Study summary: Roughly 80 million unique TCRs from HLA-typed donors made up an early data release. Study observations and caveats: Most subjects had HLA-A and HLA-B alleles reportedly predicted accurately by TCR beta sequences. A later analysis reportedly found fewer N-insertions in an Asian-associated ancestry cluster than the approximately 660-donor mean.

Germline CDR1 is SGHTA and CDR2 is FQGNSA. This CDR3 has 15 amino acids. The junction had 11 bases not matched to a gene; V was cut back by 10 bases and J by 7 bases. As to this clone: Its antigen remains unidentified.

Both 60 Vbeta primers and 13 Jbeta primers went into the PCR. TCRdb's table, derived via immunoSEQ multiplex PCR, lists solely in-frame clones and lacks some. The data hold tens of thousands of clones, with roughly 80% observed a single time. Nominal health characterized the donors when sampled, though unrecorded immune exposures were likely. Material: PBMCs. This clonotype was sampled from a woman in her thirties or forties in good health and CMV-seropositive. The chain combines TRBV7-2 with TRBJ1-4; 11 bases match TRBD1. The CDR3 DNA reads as TGTGCCACCAAGGACAGGGGGCTTCTTGGTGAAAAACTGTTTTTT. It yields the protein CATKDRGLLGEKLFF.